This TCR beta chain was observed in a study of OX40 agonist ivuxolimab in advanced cancers. Whole-study context: Ivuxolimab doses were 0.01, 0.1, 0.3, 1.5, 3 or 10 mg/kg every 2 weeks. Partial responses were recorded for three patients, including one with hepatocellular carcinoma and two with cutaneous melanoma. General study points: Low normalized T-cell clonal expansion was additionally recorded for some nonresponders. At 0.1 to 3.0 mg/kg and by week 6, clonal expansion occurred in CD4+ and CD8+ blood T cells.

The germline V and J ends were trimmed by 2 bases and 6 bases, with 23 bases remaining between them. CDR1 and CDR2 (germline): WNHNN, SYGVQD (reference sequence). The CDR3 totals 18 residues. A remark on this clone: As yet, its antigen is unknown.

The table came from immunoSEQ multiplex PCR; TCRdb's copy has only in-frame clones and leaves some out. The sample holds about 86,000 clones, around nine tenths seen once. The V and J genes are TRBV10-1 and TRBJ2-1; possibly TRBD1 for D (6 bases). The sequence was obtained from an adult with an advanced solid tumor such as melanoma, head and neck, liver or kidney cancer. The sample in question was CD4+ or CD8+ T cells sorted from blood, obtained in a trial of the OX40 agonist ivuxolimab. The CDR3, as DNA: TGCGCCAGCAGTGAGGGTAACAGGGATGGGTACGGGGCCAATGAGCAGTTCTTC. Encoded protein: CASSEGNRDGYGANEQFF.